The sequence of this T cell receptor (beta chain) was determined in a study of OX40 agonist ivuxolimab in advanced cancers. In the study overall: Patients' therapy was ivuxolimab, an antibody that acts as an agonist of OX40 (CD134). Administration of intravenous ivuxolimab to patients occurred every 2 weeks at 0.01 to 10 mg/kg. Study results and caveats: More expanded clones were found, on average, in CD8+ than in CD4+ T cells. At 0.1 to 3.0 mg/kg and by week 6, CD4+ and CD8+ T cells in the blood had expanded clonally.

Sequenced by immunoSEQ multiplex PCR; TCRdb stores in-frame clones only, minus some. The table includes about 70,000 clones, about 82% detected once. As regards this clone: Its antigen is unknown.

Germline V gene sequence: CDR1 KGHSH, CDR2 LQKENI. V lost 4 bases and J lost 6; bases outside the gene matches: 11. The CDR3 has 15 amino acids. The TCR sequence derives from an adult with an advanced solid tumor such as melanoma, head and neck, liver or kidney cancer. This sequence joins TRBV18 and TRBJ1-2, with TRBD1 matching 7 bases. The specimen comprised CD4+ or CD8+ T cells sorted from blood, sampled in a trial of the OX40 agonist ivuxolimab. The CDR3 nucleotides read TGTGCCAGCTCACTAAAGACAGGGCATCATCATGGCTACACCTTC. It encodes CASSLKTGHHHGYTF.